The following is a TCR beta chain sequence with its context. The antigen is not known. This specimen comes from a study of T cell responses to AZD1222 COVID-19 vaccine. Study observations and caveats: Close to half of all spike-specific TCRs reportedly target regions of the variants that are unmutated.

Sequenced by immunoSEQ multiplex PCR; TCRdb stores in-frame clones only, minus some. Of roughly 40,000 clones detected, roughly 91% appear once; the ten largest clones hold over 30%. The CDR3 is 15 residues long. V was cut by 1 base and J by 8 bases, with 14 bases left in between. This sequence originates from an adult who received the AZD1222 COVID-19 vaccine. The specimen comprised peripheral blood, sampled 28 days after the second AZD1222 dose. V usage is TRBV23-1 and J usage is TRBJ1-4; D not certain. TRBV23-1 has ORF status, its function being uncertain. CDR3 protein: CASSQCITDQEKLFF. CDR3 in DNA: TGCGCCAGCAGTCAATGTATAACAGATCAGGAAAAACTGTTTTTT.